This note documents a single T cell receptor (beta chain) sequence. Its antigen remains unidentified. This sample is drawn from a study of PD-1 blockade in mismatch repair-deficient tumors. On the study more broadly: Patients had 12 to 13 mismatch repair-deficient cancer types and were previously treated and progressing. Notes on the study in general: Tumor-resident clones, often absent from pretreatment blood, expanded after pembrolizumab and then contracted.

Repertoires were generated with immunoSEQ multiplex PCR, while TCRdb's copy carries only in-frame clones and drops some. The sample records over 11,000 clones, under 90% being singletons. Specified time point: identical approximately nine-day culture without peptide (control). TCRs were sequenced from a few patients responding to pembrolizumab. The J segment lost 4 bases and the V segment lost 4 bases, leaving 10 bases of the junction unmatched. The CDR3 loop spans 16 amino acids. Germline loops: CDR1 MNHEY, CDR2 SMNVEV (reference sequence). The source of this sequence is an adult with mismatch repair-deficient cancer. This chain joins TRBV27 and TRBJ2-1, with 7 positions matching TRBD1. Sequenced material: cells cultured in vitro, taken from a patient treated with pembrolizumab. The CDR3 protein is CASSSPARDSYNEQFF. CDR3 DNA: TGTGCCAGCAGTTCCCCCGCCCGGGACAGTTACAATGAGCAGTTCTTC.